The 10 T cell receptor beta chains below all came from one sample that was sequenced in a study of CD8 T cells in Susac syndrome. Random hexamers served to reverse transcribe roughly 0.5 to 1 ug RNA. TCRdb re-called the immunoSEQ multiplex PCR reads through MiXCR, storing one row per CDR3 protein. Of roughly 190,000 distinct CDR3 sequences listed, 90% to 95% are singletons. The sequenced material came from CD4+ T cells from PBMCs. Receptors were obtained from a human donor with Susac syndrome.

The rearrangement joins TRBV20-1 to TRBJ2-5; tentative D call: TRBD2 (6 bases). V gave up 4 bases and J gave up 5 bases, with 17 bases separating them. Germline V gives CDR1 DFQATT, CDR2 SNEGSKA (reference sequence). CDR3 length: 14 amino acids. The CDR3 DNA reads as TGCAGTGCTACCGTGGGGAGCCGGGAGGAGACCCAGTACTTC. Translation: CSATVGSREETQYF.

The table lists this clonotype with a few counts. The chain couples TRBV12-3 or TRBV12-4 to TRBJ2-2, with D possibly TRBD1 on 5 matching bases. The V end lost 2 bases, the J end lost 8 bases, and 6 bases lay between the germline ends. This CDR3 has 12 amino acids. CDR3 sequence reads: CASSLSGGELFF. The CDR3 nucleotides read TGTGCCAGCAGTTTATCAGGGGGGGAGCTGTTTTTT.

The CDR3 nucleotides read TGTGCCAGCAGTACCCAATCCGGGACAGGAGGACAGACCCAGTACTTC. This translates into CASSTQSGTGGQTQYF. The chain has TRBV27 and TRBJ2-5, with 8 bases that match TRBD1. V was pared by 5 bases and J by 6 bases, with 14 bases of the junction left unmatched. The CDR3 sequence is 16 residues long. Per germline, CDR1 MNHEY and CDR2 SMNVEV (reference sequence).

This sequence joins TRBV18 and TRBJ1-1; D is unresolved. This CDR3 contains 13 residues. Germline V gene lookup returns CDR1 KGHSH and CDR2 LQKENI. V dropped 4 bases and J dropped 2 bases, with 8 bases sitting between them. This chain's CDR3 is CASSLSSNTEAFF. CDR3 nucleotides: TGTGCCAGCTCACTTAGTTCCAACACTGAAGCTTTCTTT. Together with reference TRBV18 and TRBJ1-1, the CDR3 gives the full variable domain: NAGVMQNPRHLVRRRGQEARLRCSPMKGHSHVYWYRQLPEEGLKFMVYLQKENIIDESGMPKERFSAEFPKEGPSILRIQQVVRGDSAAYFCASSLSSNTEAFFGQGTRLTVV.

The chain is built from TRBV5-6 and TRBJ1-2; possibly TRBD1 for D (6 bases). V lost 2 bases to trimming and J lost 6 bases, with 11 bases between them. The CDR3 sequence is 13 residues long. The germline CDR1 and CDR2 sequences are SGHDT and YYEEEE. Here the CDR3 reads CASSFAQGNGYTF. Written as DNA, the CDR3 is TGTGCCAGCAGCTTCGCACAGGGAAATGGCTACACCTTC.

This clonotype was detected only once. This chain connects TRBV9 to TRBJ2-2; TRBD1 matches at 7 bases. Trimming removed 0 bases from V and 2 bases from J; junction bases left unmatched: 1. In germline, CDR1 is SGDLS, CDR2 YYNGEE. This CDR3 is built from 15 residues. The DNA for the CDR3 is TGTGCCAGCAGCGTAGCAGGGGGAAACACCGGGGAGCTGTTTTTT. Protein: CASSVAGGNTGELFF. The entire variable domain, with the rest obtained from reference TRBV9 and TRBJ2-2, is as follows: DSGVTQTPKHLITATGQRVTLRCSPRSGDLSVYWYQQSLDQGLQFLIQYYNGEERAKGNILERFSAQQFPDLHSELNLSSLELGDSALYFCASSVAGGNTGELFFGEGSRLTVL.

The gene calls are TRBV15 and TRBJ2-1; D gene unclear. The germline gives CDR1 LNHNV, CDR2 YYDKDF (reference sequence). Trimming shortened V by 0 bases and J by 15 bases, and 12 bases separated the two germline ends. The CDR3 consists of 12 residues. The CDR3 region has the DNA TGTGCCACCAGCAGAGACACTGGCAGGCCGTTCTTC. Protein sequence: CATSRDTGRPFF.

The rearrangement uses TRBV5-4 and TRBJ2-1; the match to TRBD2 covers 9 bases. This CDR3 spans 15 amino acids. V gave up 5 bases and J gave up 9 bases; unmatched junction bases: 12. Germline values: CDR1 SGHNT, CDR2 YYREEE (reference sequence). The CDR3 reads CASRRAGGPDGEQFF. In DNA, the CDR3 is TGTGCCAGCAGAAGGGCGGGAGGGCCTGATGGTGAGCAGTTCTTC.

The rearrangement uses TRBV20-1 and TRBJ2-5, with TRBD2 identical over 8 bases. V was clipped by 1 base and J by 7 bases; unmatched bases: 5. Germline V CDR1 and CDR2: DFQATT, SNEGSKA (reference sequence). CDR3 size: 13 residues. The CDR3 nucleotides read TGCAGTGCTAGAGTCGATAGCGGGGTGACCCAGTACTTC. Its protein product is CSARVDSGVTQYF.

The chain uses TRBV28 and TRBJ2-7, with 7 bases matching TRBD1. The CDR3 is 15 amino acids. Germline trimming cut 10 bases from V and 5 bases from J; bases unmatched to any gene: 17. The germline V gene has CDR1 MDHEN and CDR2 SYDVKM. The CDR3 sequence is CATQTPATGINEQYF. In DNA form, the CDR3 reads TGTGCCACCCAGACACCCGCGACAGGGATCAACGAGCAGTACTTC. Based on the CDR3 plus reference TRBV28 and TRBJ2-7, the full variable domain is DVKVTQSSRYLVKRTGEKVFLECVQDMDHENMFWYRQDPGLGLRLIYFSYDVKMKEKGDIPEGYSVSREKKERFSLILESASTNQTSMYLCATQTPATGINEQYFGPGTRLTVT.